The rows below give T cell receptor beta chains drawn from one sample of a study of vaccination and CD4 T cells after COVID-19. TCRdb re-derived calls from the PCR reads in MiXCR, one entry per CDR3 protein. Of around 4,200 distinct CDR3 sequences listed, less than 60% are singletons. The antigens these receptors bind are not known. Sample: CD4+ T cells from blood, cultured in vitro. All receptors come from a human donor who had recovered from COVID-19. Each CDR3 is given with its conserved first and last residue. The order of the fields is J gene, V gene, D gene, clone size, CDR3 protein, CDR3 DNA. The D gene is left open where the match is weak. Some rows mark clone size as missing; the rest say once, few, many or name a class of expanded clone.

J gene: TRBJ1-2
V gene: TRBV6-1
D gene: -
clone size: few
CDR3 protein: CASSLGLANYGYTF
CDR3 DNA: TGTGCCAGCAGTCTGGGGTTAGCTAACTATGGCTACACCTTC

J gene: TRBJ1-2
V gene: TRBV20-1
D gene: -
clone size: few
CDR3 protein: CSASAAMTTGYGYTF
CDR3 DNA: TGCAGTGCTAGTGCAGCCATGACCACTGGCTATGGCTACACCTTC

J gene: TRBJ1-1
V gene: TRBV18
D gene: TRBD1
clone size: -
CDR3 protein: CASSRQGGPNTEAFF
CDR3 DNA: TGTGCCAGCTCACGACAGGGTGGGCCGAACACTGAAGCTTTCTTT

J gene: TRBJ1-5
V gene: TRBV28
D gene: TRBD1
clone size: few
CDR3 protein: CASSTPGGLNQPQHF
CDR3 DNA: TGTGCCAGCAGTACCCCAGGGGGCCTCAATCAGCCCCAGCATTTT

J gene: TRBJ2-4
V gene: TRBV20-1
D gene: -
clone size: -
CDR3 protein: CSAGDLGIQYF
CDR3 DNA: TGCAGTGCGGGGGACTTGGGCATTCAGTACTTC

J gene: TRBJ2-5
V gene: TRBV11-2
D gene: TRBD1
clone size: -
CDR3 protein: CASSLGTGGAETQYF
CDR3 DNA: TGTGCCAGCAGCTTGGGGACAGGGGGCGCAGAGACCCAGTACTTC

J gene: TRBJ2-7
V gene: TRBV12-3/TRBV12-4
D gene: -
clone size: few
CDR3 protein: CASSLAGSRYEQYF
CDR3 DNA: TGTGCCAGCAGTTTAGCCGGGTCCAGATACGAGCAGTACTTC

J gene: TRBJ2-1
V gene: TRBV20-1
D gene: -
clone size: -
CDR3 protein: CSALTSRTYNEQFF
CDR3 DNA: TGCAGTGCTCTCACTAGCCGGACCTACAATGAGCAGTTCTTC

J gene: TRBJ1-1
V gene: TRBV12-3/TRBV12-4
D gene: -
clone size: -
CDR3 protein: CASSAQGPEAFF
CDR3 DNA: TGTGCCAGCAGTGCCCAGGGTCCTGAAGCTTTCTTT

J gene: TRBJ2-7
V gene: TRBV6-5
D gene: -
clone size: -
CDR3 protein: CASSYSGSGDYEQYF
CDR3 DNA: TGTGCCAGCAGTTACTCGGGCAGCGGAGACTACGAGCAGTACTTC

J gene: TRBJ1-1
V gene: TRBV28
D gene: TRBD1
clone size: -
CDR3 protein: CASSSPGQPNTEAFF
CDR3 DNA: TGTGCCAGCAGTAGCCCGGGACAGCCGAACACTGAAGCTTTCTTT

J gene: TRBJ1-2
V gene: TRBV29-1
D gene: TRBD1
clone size: -
CDR3 protein: CSAEPADRGLGYTF
CDR3 DNA: TGCAGCGCCGAGCCTGCGGACAGGGGCCTTGGCTACACCTTC

J gene: TRBJ1-5
V gene: TRBV19
D gene: TRBD1
clone size: once
CDR3 protein: CASSSDRGGQPQHF
CDR3 DNA: TGTGCCAGTAGTTCAGACAGGGGCGGACAGCCCCAGCATTTT